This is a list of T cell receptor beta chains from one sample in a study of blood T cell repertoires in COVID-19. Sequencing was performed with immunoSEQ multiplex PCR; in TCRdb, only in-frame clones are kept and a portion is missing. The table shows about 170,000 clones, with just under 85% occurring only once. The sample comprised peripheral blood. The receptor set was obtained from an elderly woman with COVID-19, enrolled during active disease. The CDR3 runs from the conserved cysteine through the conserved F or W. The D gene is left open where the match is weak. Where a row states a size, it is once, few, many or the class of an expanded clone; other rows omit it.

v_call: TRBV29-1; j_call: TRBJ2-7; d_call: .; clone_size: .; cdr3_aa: CSVDSGKEYEQYF; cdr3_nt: TGCAGCGTTGATTCAGGGAAGGAGTACGAGCAGTACTTC
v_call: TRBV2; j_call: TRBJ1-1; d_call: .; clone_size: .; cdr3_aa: CASTMAVNTEAFF; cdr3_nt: TGTGCCAGCACTATGGCGGTGAACACTGAAGCTTTCTTT
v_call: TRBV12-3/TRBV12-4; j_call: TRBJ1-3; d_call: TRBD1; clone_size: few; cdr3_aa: CASRTGGNTIYF; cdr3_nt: TGTGCCAGCAGGACAGGGGGAAACACCATATATTTT
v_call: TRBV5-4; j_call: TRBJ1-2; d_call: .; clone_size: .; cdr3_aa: CASSRGGNYGYTF; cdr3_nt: TGTGCCAGCAGCCGGGGGGGGAACTATGGCTACACCTTC
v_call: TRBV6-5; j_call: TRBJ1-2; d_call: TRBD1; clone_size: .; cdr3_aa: CASSLDRDYGYTF; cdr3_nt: TGTGCCAGCAGCCTTGACAGGGACTATGGCTACACCTTC
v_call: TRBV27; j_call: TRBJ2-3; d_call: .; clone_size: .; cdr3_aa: CASNPSGTDTQYF; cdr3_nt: TGTGCCAGCAACCCCTCGGGCACAGATACGCAGTATTTT
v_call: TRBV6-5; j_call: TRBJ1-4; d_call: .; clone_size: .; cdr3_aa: CASTRVPNEKLFF; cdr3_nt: TGTGCCAGCACCAGGGTTCCTAATGAAAAACTGTTTTTT
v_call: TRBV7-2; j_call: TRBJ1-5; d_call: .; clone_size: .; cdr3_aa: CASSSQYRVGNQPQHF; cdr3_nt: TGTGCCAGCAGCTCCCAATACAGGGTAGGCAATCAGCCCCAGCATTTT
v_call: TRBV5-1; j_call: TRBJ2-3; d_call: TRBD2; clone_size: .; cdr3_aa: CASSLGRLAGEPDTQYF; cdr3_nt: TGCGCCAGCAGCCTGGGGCGACTAGCGGGAGAGCCAGATACGCAGTATTTT
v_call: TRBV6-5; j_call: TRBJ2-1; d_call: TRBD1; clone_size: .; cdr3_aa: CASATGLDEQFF; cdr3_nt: TGTGCCAGCGCGACAGGGCTGGATGAGCAGTTCTTC
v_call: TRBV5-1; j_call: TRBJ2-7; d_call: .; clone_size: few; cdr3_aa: CASSSGWGLNYEQYF; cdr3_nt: TGCGCCAGCAGCTCGGGGTGGGGGCTCAACTACGAGCAGTACTTC
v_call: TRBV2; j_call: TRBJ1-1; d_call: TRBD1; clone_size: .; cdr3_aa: CASSEFSGGAQAFF; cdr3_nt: TGTGCCAGCAGTGAGTTCTCAGGGGGTGCTCAAGCTTTCTTT
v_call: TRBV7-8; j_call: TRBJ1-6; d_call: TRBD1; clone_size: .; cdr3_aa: CASTTRGGQASYNSPLHF; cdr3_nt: TGTGCCAGCACCACAAGGGGGGGACAGGCGTCCTATAATTCACCCCTCCACTTT
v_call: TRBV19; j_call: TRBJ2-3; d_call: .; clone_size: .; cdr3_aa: CASTLTGYTDTQYF; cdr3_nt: TGTGCCAGTACCCTGACAGGTTACACAGATACGCAGTATTTT
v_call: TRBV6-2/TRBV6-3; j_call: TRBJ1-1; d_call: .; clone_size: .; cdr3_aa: CASSSAGGGWPEAFF; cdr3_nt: TGTGCCAGCAGTTCCGCCGGGGGGGGATGGCCTGAAGCTTTCTTT
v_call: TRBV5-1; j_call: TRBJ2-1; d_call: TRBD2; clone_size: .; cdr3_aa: CASSKGDYPTDEQFF; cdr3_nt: TGCGCCAGCAGCAAAGGGGACTATCCGACGGATGAGCAGTTCTTC
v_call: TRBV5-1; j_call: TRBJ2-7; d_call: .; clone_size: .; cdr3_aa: CASTDSSYEQYF; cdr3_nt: TGCGCCAGCACGGACAGCTCCTACGAGCAGTACTTC